A selection of T cell receptor beta chains follows, all from one sample in a study of blood T cell repertoires in COVID-19. Sequenced by immunoSEQ multiplex PCR; TCRdb stores in-frame clones only, minus some. This table has about 120,000 clones, around nine tenths appearing once. The sample was peripheral blood. The receptors come from a woman aged 45-65 years with acute or convalescent COVID-19. Both conserved end residues are part of each CDR3. Fields, in order: D gene, V gene, clone size, J gene, CDR3 DNA, CDR3 protein. The D gene is left open where the match is weak. Clone size is shown for a subset of rows, as once, few, many or a class of expanded clone.

>.|TRBV6-6|.|TRBJ1-5
TGTGCCAGTCGCAGGGGTCCTCATCAGCCCCAGCATTTT
CASRRGPHQPQHF
>TRBD2|TRBV4-3|.|TRBJ2-5
TGCGCCAGCAGCCAATCCTTCGCGGGGGGTGCAGAGACCCAGTACTTC
CASSQSFAGGAETQYF
>.|TRBV3-1/TRBV3-2|.|TRBJ2-7
TGTGCCAGCAACGAAGCAGGTGCCTCCTACGAGCAGTACTTC
CASNEAGASYEQYF
>TRBD2|TRBV3-1/TRBV3-2|.|TRBJ2-5
TGTGCCAGCATCGGGCTAGCGGGCGGAGAGACCCAGTACTTC
CASIGLAGGETQYF
>.|TRBV7-3|.|TRBJ2-3
TGTGCCAGCAGCAAACGAGTGGGGGGGCCCACAGATACGCAGTATTTT
CASSKRVGGPTDTQYF
>TRBD1|TRBV7-9|.|TRBJ1-2
TGTGCCAGCGACATTCTTGGGGACCGGGACAGGGTTAGCTATGGCTACACCTTC
CASDILGDRDRVSYGYTF
>TRBD2|TRBV9|.|TRBJ2-5
TGTGCCAGCAGCCCTTATGTTAGCGGGAGGATCAAAGAGACCCAGTACTTC
CASSPYVSGRIKETQYF
>.|TRBV9|.|TRBJ2-2
TGTGCCAGCAGCGCGACTGGAGGAACCGGGGAGCTGTTTTTT
CASSATGGTGELFF
>.|TRBV19|.|TRBJ1-2
TGTGCCAGTAGTGCCCGAGGTGGGGCGCCTGGCTACACCTTC
CASSARGGAPGYTF
>.|TRBV10-1|few|TRBJ2-7
TGCGCCAGCAGTGACTACTCTTACGAGCAGTACTTC
CASSDYSYEQYF
>TRBD1|TRBV24-1|.|TRBJ1-2
TGTGCCACCAGTGATGGTGCCGGGACAGGGTTTGCTGATGGCTACACCTTC
CATSDGAGTGFADGYTF
>.|TRBV6-5|.|TRBJ1-5
TGTGCCAGCAATACAAGAAATAGCAATCAGCCCCAGCATTTT
CASNTRNSNQPQHF
>TRBD1|TRBV9|.|TRBJ2-3
TGTGCCAGCAGCGGACAGGGAGATACGCAGTATTTT
CASSGQGDTQYF
>TRBD1|TRBV4-2|.|TRBJ1-2
TGTGCCAGCAGCCAAGATCGAGGGACAGGGGGGAACTATGGCTACACCTTC
CASSQDRGTGGNYGYTF
>TRBD2|TRBV19|.|TRBJ2-7
TGTGCCGGTAAACAGCGGGACTACTCCTACGAGCAGTACTTC
CAGKQRDYSYEQYF
>.|TRBV4-1|.|TRBJ1-1
TGCGCCAGCAGCCCCCGTGGAGGCTTGAACACTGAAGCTTTCTTT
CASSPRGGLNTEAFF
>TRBD1|TRBV7-2|.|TRBJ1-3
TGTGCCAGCAGCTTGTCCGACAGGGAAGGAAACACCATATATTTT
CASSLSDREGNTIYF
>TRBD2|TRBV10-3|.|TRBJ2-3
TGTGCCATCAGTGGGACTAGCTCCGATACGCAGTATTTT
CAISGTSSDTQYF
>.|TRBV6-5|.|TRBJ1-1
TGTGCCAGCAGTTGGGGGGGTACTGAAGCTTTCTTT
CASSWGGTEAFF
>.|TRBV4-3|.|TRBJ2-1
TGCGCCAGCAGCCAAGCCCGCGGATCTTACAATGAGCAGTTCTTC
CASSQARGSYNEQFF
>TRBD2|TRBV7-9|.|TRBJ2-1
TGTGCCAGCAGCCCTACTAGCGCGGACTGGCAGTTCTTC
CASSPTSADWQFF
>.|TRBV24-1|.|TRBJ2-7
TGTGCCACCAGTGATTTCCCCCGGGAATACGAGCAGTACTTC
CATSDFPREYEQYF
>TRBD2|TRBV6-1|.|TRBJ2-3
TGTGCCAGCAGTGAAGCCAGGGTTTCTAGCGGGATTACAGATACGCAGTATTTT
CASSEARVSSGITDTQYF
>.|TRBV18|.|TRBJ2-7
TGTGCCAGCTCAGCGGGACAGCAACCCTACGAGCAGTACTTC
CASSAGQQPYEQYF